The sequence of this T cell receptor beta chain was determined in a study of Graves' ophthalmopathy and Graves' hyperthyroidism. The study, taken as a whole, reports: Thyroid clonotypes that were expanded above 0.001 frequency mostly also appeared in blood.

Germline V CDR1 and CDR2: MGHDK, SYGVNS. Between the trimmed V and J ends, which lost 8 bases and 4 bases, there was a span of 14 bases. CDR3 size: 14 residues. Enrollment excluded any patients with other autoimmune diseases, uncontrolled infections, pregnancy or lactation. Diagnosis relied on clinical symptoms, serum thyroxine, TRAb, thyroid ultrasound and orbital computed tomography. The TCR beta CDR3 regions underwent amplification from RNA transcripts. Following a first-round RT-PCR that used HTBI primers, a second-round multiplex PCR was carried out. TCRdb re-called the multiplex PCR reads with MiXCR, one entry per CDR3 protein. The table records more than 1,000,000 distinct CDR3 sequences, 35% to 40% of them present only once. With respect to this clonotype: Its antigen is not known.

Sequenced: peripheral blood or thyroid tissue (not recorded which). The chain uses TRBV25-1 and TRBJ2-2, with a tentative D call TRBD2 (5 bases). This TCR derives from an adult man with Graves' hyperthyroidism. CDR3 coding DNA: TGTGCCAGCCCCACGGGATCCGGCACCGGGGAGCTGTTTTTT. The encoded protein is CASPTGSGTGELFF. Full variable domain (remainder filled in from reference TRBV25-1 and TRBJ2-2): EADIYQTPRYLVIGTGKKITLECSQTMGHDKMYWYQQDPGMELHLIHYSYGVNSTEKGDLSSESTVSRIRTEHFPLTLESARPSHTSQYLCASPTGSGTGELFFGEGSRLTVL.